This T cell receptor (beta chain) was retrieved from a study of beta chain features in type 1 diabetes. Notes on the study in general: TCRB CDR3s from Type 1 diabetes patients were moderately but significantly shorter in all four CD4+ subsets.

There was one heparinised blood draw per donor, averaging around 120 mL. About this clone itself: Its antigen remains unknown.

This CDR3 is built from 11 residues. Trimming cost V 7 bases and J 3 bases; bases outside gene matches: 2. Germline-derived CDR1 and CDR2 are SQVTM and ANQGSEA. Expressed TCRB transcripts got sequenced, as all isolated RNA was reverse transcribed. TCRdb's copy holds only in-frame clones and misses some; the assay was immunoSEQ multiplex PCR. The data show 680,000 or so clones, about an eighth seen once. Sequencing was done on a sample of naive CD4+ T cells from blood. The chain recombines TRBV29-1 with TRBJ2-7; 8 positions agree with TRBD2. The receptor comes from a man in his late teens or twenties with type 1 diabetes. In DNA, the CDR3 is TGCAGCGCCGGGGGGGGCTACGAGCAGTACTTC. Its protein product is CSAGGGYEQYF.